The source of this TCR beta chain is a study of blood T cell repertoires in COVID-19. Per the original methods: Nucleated cell counts were estimated from reference gene primer amplification. Sequencing used immunoSEQ multiplex PCR; TCRdb keeps in-frame clones, though not all of them. Clonal size and the V and J genes are those of that table, whereas D and trimming came from the DNA. Of roughly 200,000 clones in the sample, 80% to 90% were seen once. V trimming: 7 bases; J trimming: 3 bases; junction bases outside the gene matches: 5. Germline V gene data show CDR1 as MDHEN and CDR2 as SYDVKM. There are 14 residues in the CDR3.

The receptor was derived from a woman in her thirties or forties with COVID-19, enrolled during active disease. The rearrangement uses TRBV28 and TRBJ1-3; 8 bases map to TRBD1. The sequencing sample was made of peripheral blood. The CDR3 is CASNTQGVGNTIYF. The CDR3 DNA reads as TGTGCCAGCAACACACAGGGGGTTGGAAACACCATATATTTT.